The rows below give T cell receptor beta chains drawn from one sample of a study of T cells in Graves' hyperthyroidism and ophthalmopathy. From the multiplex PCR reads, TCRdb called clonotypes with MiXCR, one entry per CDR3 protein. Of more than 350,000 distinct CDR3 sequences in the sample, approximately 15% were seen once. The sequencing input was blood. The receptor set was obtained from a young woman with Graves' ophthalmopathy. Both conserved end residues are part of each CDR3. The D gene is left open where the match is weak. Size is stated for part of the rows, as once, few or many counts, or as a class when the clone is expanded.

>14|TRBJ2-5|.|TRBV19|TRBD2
CASSPLAGVETQYF
TGTGCCAGTAGTCCCTTAGCGGGGGTCGAGACCCAGTACTTC
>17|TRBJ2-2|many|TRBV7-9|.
CASSLPYWGTNTGELFF
TGTGCCAGCAGCTTACCTTATTGGGGCACGAACACCGGGGAGCTGTTTTTT
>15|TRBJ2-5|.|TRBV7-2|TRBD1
CASSLGGTDQETQYF
TGTGCCAGCAGCTTAGGGGGGACAGACCAAGAGACCCAGTACTTC
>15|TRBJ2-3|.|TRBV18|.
CASSPLNRNTGTQYF
TGTGCCAGCTCACCACTTAATAGAAACACAGGTACGCAGTATTTT
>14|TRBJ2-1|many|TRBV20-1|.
CSARVRVRYNEQFF
TGCAGTGCTAGGGTCAGGGTGCGCTACAATGAGCAGTTCTTC
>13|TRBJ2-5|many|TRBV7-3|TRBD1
CASSLDRVETQYF
TGTGCCAGCAGCCTCGACAGGGTGGAGACCCAGTACTTC
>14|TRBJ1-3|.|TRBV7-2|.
CASSSDARSGTIYF
TGTGCCAGCAGCTCTGATGCGCGCAGTGGGACCATATATTTT
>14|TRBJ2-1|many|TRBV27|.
CASSLRAGAHEQFF
TGTGCCAGCAGTTTGAGGGCCGGGGCCCATGAGCAGTTCTTC
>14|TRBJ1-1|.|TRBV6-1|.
CASRSSGKNTEAFF
TGTGCCAGCAGGTCATCCGGGAAGAACACTGAAGCTTTCTTT
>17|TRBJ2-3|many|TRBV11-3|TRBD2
CASSSRTSGRDTDTQYF
TGTGCCAGCAGCTCGAGGACTAGCGGGAGAGACACAGATACGCAGTATTTT
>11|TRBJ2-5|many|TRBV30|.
CAWSRGETQYF
TGTGCCTGGAGTCGCGGAGAGACCCAGTACTTC
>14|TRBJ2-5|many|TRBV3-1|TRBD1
CASSQPGQGETQYF
TGTGCCAGCAGCCAACCGGGACAGGGAGAGACCCAGTACTTC
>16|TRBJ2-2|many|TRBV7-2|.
CASSLEGDRVTGELFF
TGTGCCAGCAGCTTAGAGGGGGATCGGGTCACCGGGGAGCTGTTTTTT
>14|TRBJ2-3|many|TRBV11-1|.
CASSRHGRLDTQYF
TGTGCCAGCAGCCGCCACGGAAGGCTGGATACGCAGTATTTT
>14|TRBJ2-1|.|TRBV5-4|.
CASSKVRDHNEQFF
TGTGCCAGCAGCAAGGTTAGGGATCACAATGAGCAGTTCTTC
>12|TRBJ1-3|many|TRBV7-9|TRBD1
CASSLDRDTIYF
TGTGCCAGCAGCCTTGACAGGGACACCATATATTTT
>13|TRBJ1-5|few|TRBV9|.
CASSRGDSQPQHF
TGTGCCAGCAGCAGGGGTGATAGTCAGCCCCAGCATTTT
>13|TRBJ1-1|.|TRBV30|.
CAWRGGSDTEAFF
TGTGCCTGGAGGGGGGGATCGGACACTGAAGCTTTCTTT
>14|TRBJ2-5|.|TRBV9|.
CASSYEGYQETQYF
TGTGCCAGCAGCTACGAAGGGTACCAAGAGACCCAGTACTTC
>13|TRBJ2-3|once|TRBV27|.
CAVRRGLGDTQYF
TGTGCCGTGAGGAGGGGCCTAGGAGATACGCAGTATTTT
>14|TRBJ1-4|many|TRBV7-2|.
CASSFYSGGEKLFF
TGTGCCAGCAGCTTTTACTCCGGGGGAGAAAAACTGTTTTTT
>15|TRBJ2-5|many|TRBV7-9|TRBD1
CASSFGQGAWETQYF
TGTGCCAGCAGCTTCGGACAGGGGGCTTGGGAGACCCAGTACTTC
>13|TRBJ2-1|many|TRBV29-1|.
CSGRQSSYNEQFF
TGCAGCGGACGACAGAGCTCCTACAATGAGCAGTTCTTC
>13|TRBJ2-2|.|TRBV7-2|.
CAGEGQNTGELFF
TGTGCCGGCGAAGGGCAGAACACCGGGGAGCTGTTTTTT
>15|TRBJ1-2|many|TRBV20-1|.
CSAIREARAYYGYTF
TGCAGTGCTATCCGCGAGGCTAGAGCTTACTATGGCTACACCTTC
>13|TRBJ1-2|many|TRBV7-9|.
CASSPRLVEGYTF
TGTGCCAGCAGCCCCCGGTTGGTGGAGGGCTACACCTTC
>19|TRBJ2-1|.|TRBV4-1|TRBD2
CASSHLGLAGGKDYNEQFF
TGCGCCAGCAGCCATTTAGGACTAGCGGGGGGGAAAGACTACAATGAGCAGTTCTTC
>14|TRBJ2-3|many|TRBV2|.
CASSEFRDLDTQYF
TGTGCCAGCAGTGAGTTCCGGGATTTAGATACGCAGTATTTT
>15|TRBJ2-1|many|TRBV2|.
CASSERRGAYNEQFF
TGTGCCAGCAGTGAAAGGAGGGGCGCATACAATGAGCAGTTCTTC
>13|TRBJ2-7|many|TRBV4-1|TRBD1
CASSQTGGYEQYF
TGCGCCAGCAGCCAGACAGGGGGCTACGAGCAGTACTTC
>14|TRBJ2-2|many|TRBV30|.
CAWIGVSNTGELFF
TGTGCCTGGATTGGTGTTTCGAACACCGGGGAGCTGTTTTTT
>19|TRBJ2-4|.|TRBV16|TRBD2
CASSQFLKTSGDSKNIQYF
TGTGCCAGCAGCCAATTCCTCAAGACTAGCGGGGATTCCAAAAACATTCAGTACTTC
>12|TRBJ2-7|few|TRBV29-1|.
CRTDPRCGEQYF
TGCAGGACGGACCCCCGGTGCGGCGAGCAGTACTTC
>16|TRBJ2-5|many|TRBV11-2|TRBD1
CASSLGGTTGRETQYF
TGTGCCAGCAGCTTAGGAGGGACGACAGGGCGAGAGACCCAGTACTTC
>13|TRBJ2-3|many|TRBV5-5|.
CASSRGGPDTQYF
TGTGCCAGCAGCCGGGGCGGACCAGATACGCAGTATTTT
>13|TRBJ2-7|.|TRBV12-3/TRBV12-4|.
CASTTGVRDEQYF
TGTGCCAGCACCACCGGGGTACGGGACGAGCAGTACTTC
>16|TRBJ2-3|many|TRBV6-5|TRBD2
CASSYSASGYTDTQYF
TGTGCCAGCAGTTACTCGGCTAGCGGGTATACAGATACGCAGTATTTT
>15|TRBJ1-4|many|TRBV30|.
CAWSVADATNEKLFF
TGTGCCTGGAGTGTAGCGGACGCAACTAATGAAAAACTGTTTTTT
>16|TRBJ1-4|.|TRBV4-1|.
CASSVRDMLPGEKLFF
TGCGCCAGCAGCGTCCGGGACATGCTACCCGGTGAAAAACTGTTTTTT
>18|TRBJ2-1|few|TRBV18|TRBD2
CASSPSGTKRGAGNEQLF
TGTGCCAGCTCACCGTCCGGAACGAAGCGGGGGGCAGGGAATGAGCAGCTCTTC
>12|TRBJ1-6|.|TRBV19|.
CASSISDSPLHF
TGTGCCAGTAGTATTTCGGATTCACCCCTCCACTTT
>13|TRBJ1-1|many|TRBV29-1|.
CSTRQNQYTEAFF
TGCAGCACTCGACAGAATCAATACACTGAAGCTTTCTTT
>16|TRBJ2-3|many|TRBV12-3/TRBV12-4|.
CASRRSRGTRTDTQYF
TGTGCCAGCAGACGTTCCCGGGGCACCCGGACAGATACGCAGTATTTT
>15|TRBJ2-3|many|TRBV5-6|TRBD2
CASSRRRGGTDTQYF
TGTGCCAGCAGCCGAAGACGGGGGGGCACAGATACGCAGTATTTT
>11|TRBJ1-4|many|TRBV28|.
CASSPREKLFF
TGTGCCAGCAGTCCCCGGGAAAAACTGTTTTTT
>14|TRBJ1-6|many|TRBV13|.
CASSHQMRNSPLHF
TGTGCCAGCAGCCATCAGATGCGAAATTCACCCCTCCACTTT
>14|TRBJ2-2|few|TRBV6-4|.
CASKGSANTGELFF
TGTGCCAGCAAAGGGTCCGCGAACACCGGGGAGCTGTTTTTT
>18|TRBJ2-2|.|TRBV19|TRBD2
CASSRRAGGYSNTGELFF
TGTGCCAGTAGTCGACGTGCGGGGGGGTACTCGAACACCGGGGAGCTGTTTTTT
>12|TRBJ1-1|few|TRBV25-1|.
CASSERESEAFF
TGTGCCAGCAGTGAACGGGAGAGTGAAGCTTTCTTT
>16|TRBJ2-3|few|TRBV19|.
CASSRGAGRSTDTQYF
TGTGCCAGTAGTAGGGGGGCAGGTCGAAGCACAGATACGCAGTATTTT
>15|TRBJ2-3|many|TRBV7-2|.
CASSLARGSTDTQYF
TGTGCCAGCAGCTTAGCCCGGGGGAGCACAGATACGCAGTATTTT
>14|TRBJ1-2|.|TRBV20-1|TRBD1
CSARDRDRLYGYTF
TGCAGTGCTAGAGACCGGGACAGGCTCTATGGCTACACCTTC
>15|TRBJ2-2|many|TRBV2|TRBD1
CASNTAGGDTGELFF
TGTGCCAGCAACACGGCAGGGGGTGACACCGGGGAGCTGTTTTTT